The source of this TCR beta chain is a study of cytomegalovirus exposure and HLA in healthy donors. Study background: One earlier analysis, a look at about 179 million T cells, found roughly 120 million unique TCR beta sequences. Study-level points and caveats: According to a later analysis, most TCR beta chains associated with CMV appeared HLA-restricted. A few of the chains that were CMV-associated were confirmed in vitro to be specific for CMV antigens.

Germline CDR1 MDHEN, CDR2 SYDVKM. This CDR3 has 14 residues. V shed 3 bases, J shed 7 bases, and the junction held 4 bases outside the gene matches. There are a few counts of this clone. Its antigen is not identified. PCR primers comprised 60 Vbeta and 13 Jbeta primers. Profiled with immunoSEQ multiplex PCR; TCRdb holds only in-frame clones, not every one. The sample yields 95,000 to 150,000 clones, under 20% seen once. The chain combines TRBV28 with TRBJ1-5; 9 bases line up with TRBD1. This receptor was taken from a female donor in good health and CMV-seropositive. Sequencing was performed on PBMCs. CDR3 DNA: TGTGCCAGCAGTTTGGGACAGGGTCACCAGCCCCAGCATTTT. Residues: CASSLGQGHQPQHF.